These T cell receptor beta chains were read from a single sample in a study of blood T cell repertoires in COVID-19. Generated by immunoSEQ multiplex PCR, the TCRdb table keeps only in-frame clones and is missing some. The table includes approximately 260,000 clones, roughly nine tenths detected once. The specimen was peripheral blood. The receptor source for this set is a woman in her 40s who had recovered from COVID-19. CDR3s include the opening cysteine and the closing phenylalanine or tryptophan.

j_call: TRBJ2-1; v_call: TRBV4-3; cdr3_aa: CASSQIAGDRNEQFF
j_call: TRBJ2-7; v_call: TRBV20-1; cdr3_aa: CSATQGVEQYF
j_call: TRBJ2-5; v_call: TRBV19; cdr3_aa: CASRVGGQETQYF
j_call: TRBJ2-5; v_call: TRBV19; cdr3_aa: CASSISVRQETQYF
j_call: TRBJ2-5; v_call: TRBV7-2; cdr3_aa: CASSQDRGRSETQYF
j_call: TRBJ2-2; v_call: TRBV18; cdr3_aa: CASSPQVGNTGELFF
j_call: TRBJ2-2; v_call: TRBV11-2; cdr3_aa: CASSLGGQRTGELFF
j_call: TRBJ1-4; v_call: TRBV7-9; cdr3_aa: CASSQGSTTNEKLFF
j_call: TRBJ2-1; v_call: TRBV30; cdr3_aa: CAWWTGGRSYNEQFF
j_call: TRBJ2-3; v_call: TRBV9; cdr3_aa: CASSVASLTVTSTDTQYF
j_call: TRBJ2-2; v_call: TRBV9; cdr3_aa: CASSSRAVAGDTGELFF
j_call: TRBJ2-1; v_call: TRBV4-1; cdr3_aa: CASSQPGTSIYNEQFF
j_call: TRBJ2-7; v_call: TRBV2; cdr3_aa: CASRGQVLGYEQYF
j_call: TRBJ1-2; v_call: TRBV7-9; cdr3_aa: CASSPRDRAGYTF
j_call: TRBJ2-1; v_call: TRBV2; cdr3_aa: CASSALAYEQFF
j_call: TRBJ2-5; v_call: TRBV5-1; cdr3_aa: CASSLDGTQYF
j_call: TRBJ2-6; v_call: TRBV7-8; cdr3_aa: CASTPRGVSGANVLTF
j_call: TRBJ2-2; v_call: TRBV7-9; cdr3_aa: CASSLLGGRNGELFF
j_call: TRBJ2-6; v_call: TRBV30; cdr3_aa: CAWGQELISGANVLTF
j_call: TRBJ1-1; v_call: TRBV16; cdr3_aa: CASSKTGGGEAFF
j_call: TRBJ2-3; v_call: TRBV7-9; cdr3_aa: CASSLATGGQTDTQYF
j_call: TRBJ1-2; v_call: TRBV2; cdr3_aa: CASSAGTGEYGYTF
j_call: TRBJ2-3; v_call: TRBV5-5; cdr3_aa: CASSFWIGNSDTQYF
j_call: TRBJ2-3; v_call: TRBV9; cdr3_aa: CASSVDWAGSGSTDTQYF